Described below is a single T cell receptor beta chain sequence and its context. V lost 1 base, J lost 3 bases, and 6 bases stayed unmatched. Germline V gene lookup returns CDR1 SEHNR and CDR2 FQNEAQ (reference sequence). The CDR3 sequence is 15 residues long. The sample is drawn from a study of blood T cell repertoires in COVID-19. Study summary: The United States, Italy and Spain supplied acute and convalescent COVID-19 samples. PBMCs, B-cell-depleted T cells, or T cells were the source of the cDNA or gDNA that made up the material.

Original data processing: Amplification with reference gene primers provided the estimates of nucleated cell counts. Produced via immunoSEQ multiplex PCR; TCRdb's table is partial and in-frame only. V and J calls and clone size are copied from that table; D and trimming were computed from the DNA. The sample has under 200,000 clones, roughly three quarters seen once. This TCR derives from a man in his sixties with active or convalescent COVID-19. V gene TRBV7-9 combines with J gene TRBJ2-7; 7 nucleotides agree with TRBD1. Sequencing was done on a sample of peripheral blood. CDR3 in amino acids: CASSLGGPGGYEQYF. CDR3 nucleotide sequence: TGTGCCAGCAGCTTAGGGGGGCCAGGGGGCTACGAGCAGTACTTC. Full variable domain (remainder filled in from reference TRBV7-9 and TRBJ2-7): DTGVSQNPRHKITKRGQNVTFRCDPISEHNRLYWYRQTLGQGPEFLTYFQNEAQLEKSRLLSDRFSAERPKGSFSTLEIQRTEQGDSAMYLCASSLGGPGGYEQYFGPGTRLTVT.